The 31 T cell receptor beta chains below all came from one sample that was sequenced in a study of T cells in Graves' hyperthyroidism and ophthalmopathy. What was amplified from RNA transcripts were TCR beta CDR3 regions. Primed by the HTBI set, a first-round RT-PCR was run on the TCR CDR3. A single record per CDR3 protein comes from TCRdb applying MiXCR to the multiplex PCR reads. Counted here are over 300,000 distinct CDR3 sequences, about 15% occurring once; the ten biggest clones make up 11%. Sequenced sample: blood. The receptors originated from a woman aged 55-70 years with Graves' hyperthyroidism.

The V and J genes are TRBV9 and TRBJ2-1; D possibly uses TRBD1 or TRBD2 (5 bases each). V lost 4 bases, J lost 0 bases, and 17 bases lay in between. Germline CDR1 SGDLS, CDR2 YYNGEE. The length of the CDR3 is 17 residues. This CDR3 reads CASSRRPSGRSYNEQFF. CDR3 coding DNA: TGTGCCAGCAGCAGACGGCCCTCGGGGCGCTCCTACAATGAGCAGTTCTTC.

This clonotype was picked up many times. This sequence joins TRBV5-1 and TRBJ1-5, with no clear D. Between the trimmed V and J ends, which lost 1 base and 4 bases, there was a span of 12 bases. The CDR3 is 15 residues long. Germline assignment: CDR1 SGHRS and CDR2 YFSETQ. The CDR3 bases are TGCGCCAGCAGCTTGTACCCGACGGATAATCAGCCCCAGCATTTT. Translating gives CASSLYPTDNQPQHF.

This clonotype was detected only a few times. CDR3 residues: CASSYSDRGNEKLFF. The CDR3, as DNA: TGTGCCAGCAGTTACTCGGACAGGGGTAATGAAAAACTGTTTTTT. The V call is TRBV6-5, the J call TRBJ1-4; 9 nucleotides match TRBD1. V shed 0 bases, J shed 4 bases, and the junction held 0 bases outside the gene matches. The CDR3 has 15 amino acids. Germline CDR1 reads MNHEY; CDR2 reads SVGAGI.

This clonotype occurred many times. The CDR3 loop reads CASSLGTTTEAFF. The CDR3 coding sequence is TGTGCCAGCAGCTTGGGCACGACCACTGAAGCTTTCTTT. V and J are TRBV7-6 and TRBJ1-1; D uncertain. The CDR3 totals 13 residues. Trimming pared 3 bases from V and 4 bases from J, leaving 9 bases between. CDR1 is SGHVS and CDR2 is FNYEAQ in the germline V gene.

This clonotype was observed at least ten times. This rearrangement joins TRBV7-3 to TRBJ2-3; D could derive from TRBD1 or TRBD2 (5 bases each). Deletions cut 5 bases from V and 4 bases from J, with 16 bases between. Germline CDR1 is SGHTA and CDR2 is FQGTGA. The CDR3 is 15 amino acids. The CDR3 region is CASSPGAGGADTQYF. The DNA of the CDR3 is TGTGCCAGCAGCCCCGGGGCAGGAGGTGCAGATACGCAGTATTTT.

This clonotype occurred many times. V is TRBV2 and J is TRBJ1-4; D is perhaps TRBD1 (6 bases). Germline assignment: CDR1 SNHLY and CDR2 FYNNEI. V lost 6 bases and J 0 bases, leaving 8 bases between the germline ends. This CDR3 has 14 amino acids. The CDR3 DNA reads TGTGCCAGCAGGGACAGTGCAACTAATGAAAAACTGTTTTTT. This codes for CASRDSATNEKLFF.

This clonotype came up many times. V gene TRBV28 combines with J gene TRBJ2-7; 8 bases match TRBD1. After removal of 4 bases from V and 3 bases from J, the junction contained 5 bases not matched to a gene. The CDR3 totals 14 residues. Germline V gene sequence: CDR1 MDHEN, CDR2 SYDVKM. The CDR3 is CASSSTGAYYEQYF. As DNA, the CDR3 is TGTGCCAGCAGTTCGACAGGGGCTTACTACGAGCAGTACTTC.

CDR3 nucleotides: TGCGCCAGCAGCCAAGGTCCGGGGGCGCTGGTCTATGGCTACACCTTC. Translating it yields CASSQGPGALVYGYTF. The gene calls are TRBV4-1 and TRBJ1-2; tentative D call: TRBD1 (6 bases). The CDR3 length is 16 residues. Germline V gene lookup returns CDR1 MGHRA and CDR2 YSYEKL. V was cut by 1 base and J by 4 bases, with 16 bases left in between.

This clonotype appeared many times. The CDR3: CASTPGSKNIQYF. The CDR3 DNA sequence: TGTGCCAGCACCCCGGGATCCAAAAACATTCAGTACTTC. The J gene is TRBJ2-4, the V gene TRBV2, with D maybe TRBD2 (5 bases). Per germline, CDR1 SNHLY and CDR2 FYNNEI. CDR3 length: 13 amino acids. Trimming left V 7 bases short and J 2 bases short, with 9 bases between. The full variable domain, in which reference TRBV2 and TRBJ2-4 provide the parts outside the CDR3, is EPEVTQTPSHQVTQMGQEVILRCVPISNHLYFYWYRQILGQKVEFLVSFYNNEISEKSEIFDDQFSVERPDGSNFTLKIRSTKLEDSAMYFCASTPGSKNIQYFGAGTRLSVL.

There are many counts of this clonotype. The chain uses TRBV19 and TRBJ1-2; 7 nucleotides align to TRBD1. V dropped 1 base and J dropped 6; count of bases not matched to a gene: 11. The CDR3 sequence is 16 residues long. Germline CDR1 reads LNHDA; CDR2 reads SQIVND (reference sequence). The CDR3 is CASSIVPGGSSHGYTF. CDR3 in DNA: TGTGCCAGTAGTATAGTTCCAGGGGGAAGCTCCCATGGCTACACCTTC.

This clonotype has a handful of counts. CDR3 nucleotides: TGTGCCAGCAGCTCCTGGACAGGGGGCACGACTGAAGCTTTCTTT. Protein: CASSSWTGGTTEAFF. The V call is TRBV7-9, the J call TRBJ1-1; 11 positions match TRBD1. CDR3 length: 15 residues. CDR1 is SEHNR, CDR2 FQNEAQ, per germline (reference sequence). V trimming: 4 bases; J trimming: 5 bases; junction bases outside the gene matches: 6.

This clonotype was seen many times. The chain has TRBV7-2 and TRBJ2-7; TRBD1 matches 8 bases. Germline values: CDR1 SGHTA, CDR2 FQGNSA. V was clipped by 3 bases and J by 5 bases; unmatched bases: 3. The CDR3 consists of 13 residues. The CDR3 bases are TGTGCCAGCAGCTTTCAGACAGGGGACGAGCAGTACTTC. Its translation is CASSFQTGDEQYF.

This clonotype was recorded at least ten times. The genes are TRBV7-3 and TRBJ2-5; D possibly matches TRBD1 or TRBD2 (6 bases each). The CDR3 runs to 15 residues. V lost 7 bases and J 5 bases, leaving 20 bases between the germline ends. CDR1 is SGHTA and CDR2 is FQGTGA in the germline V gene. The CDR3 DNA sequence: TGTGCCAGCACCTCCACGGGACAAGCGGGCGAGACCCAGTACTTC. This codes for CASTSTGQAGETQYF.

The rearrangement joins TRBV20-1 to TRBJ2-3, with TRBD2 matching 9 bases. V shed 3 bases and J 1 base; nucleotides not matched to a gene: 5. Per the germline V gene, CDR1 is DFQATT and CDR2 is SNEGSKA (reference sequence). The CDR3 is 15 residues long. The CDR3: CSASKASGGTDTQYF. In DNA form, the CDR3 reads TGCAGTGCTAGTAAGGCTAGCGGGGGCACAGATACGCAGTATTTT.

This clonotype was picked up many times. CDR3 in amino acids: CASSPRQLSGANVLTF. The CDR3 nucleotides are TGTGCCAGCAGCCCGCGACAGCTTTCTGGGGCCAACGTCCTGACTTTC. The rearrangement joins TRBV7-9 to TRBJ2-6, with a possible D match to TRBD1 (5 bases). Germline values: CDR1 SEHNR, CDR2 FQNEAQ (reference sequence). The V and J ends lost 5 bases and 1 base respectively, with 12 bases between them. The CDR3 has 16 residues.

This clonotype has a count of ten or more. The rearrangement uses TRBV20-1 and TRBJ1-1; possible D gene TRBD1, 6 bases. Germline V lookup: CDR1 DFQATT, CDR2 SNEGSKA (reference sequence). The germline V and J ends were trimmed by 4 bases and 5 bases, with 17 bases remaining between them. This CDR3 has 14 amino acids. CDR3 DNA sequence: TGCAGTGCTATAGAGGGGACCCAGGGGACTGAAGCTTTCTTT. Translation: CSAIEGTQGTEAFF.

There are many counts of this clonotype. The chain joins TRBV28 to TRBJ2-1, with 16 bases aligning to TRBD2. Germline assignment: CDR1 MDHEN and CDR2 SYDVKM. Trimming took 5 bases from V and 14 from J; bases not matched to a gene: 9. CDR3 length: 15 residues. The CDR3 loop is CASSPGTSGRAEEFF. The CDR3 DNA is TGTGCCAGCAGTCCCGGGACTAGCGGGAGGGCCGAGGAGTTCTTC.

In this sample, this clonotype turned up many times. CDR3 in amino acids: CASSYSGGGGSSYNEQFF. The CDR3 DNA is TGTGCCAGCAGTTACTCGGGAGGGGGCGGGAGTTCCTACAATGAGCAGTTCTTC. This chain joins TRBV6-5 and TRBJ2-1; D tentatively reads TRBD1 or TRBD2 (7 bases each). The CDR3 runs to 18 residues. The V and J ends lost 0 bases and 1 base respectively, with 16 bases between them. Germline V gene sequence: CDR1 MNHEY, CDR2 SVGAGI.

The chain is built from TRBV6-1 and TRBJ1-1; D gene uncertain. The CDR3 spans 12 residues. CDR1 and CDR2 (germline): MNHNS, SASEGT. V lost 10 bases and J lost 0, with 9 bases in between. In DNA, the CDR3 is TGTGCCACCCACCGGGTGAACACTGAAGCTTTCTTT. The encoded protein is CATHRVNTEAFF.

V is TRBV7-9 and J is TRBJ2-3; 7 positions match TRBD2. Germline V CDR1 and CDR2: SEHNR, FQNEAQ (reference sequence). CDR3 length: 19 residues. V lost 1 base, J lost 0 bases, and 13 bases stayed unmatched. The CDR3 DNA follows: TGTGCCAGCAGCTTAGTCCTAGCGGACACAGGTTCGAGCACAGATACGCAGTATTTT. Its translation is CASSLVLADTGSSTDTQYF.

This clonotype was seen only a few times. The V gene is TRBV27, the J gene TRBJ2-5; 11 positions match TRBD1. This CDR3 region has 17 residues. Trimming took 2 bases from V and 5 from J; bases not matched to a gene: 10. Germline V lookup: CDR1 MNHEY, CDR2 SMNVEV (reference sequence). The CDR3: CASSLTRTGTGGETQYF. Written as DNA, the CDR3 is TGTGCCAGCAGTTTAACCAGAACCGGGACAGGGGGTGAGACCCAGTACTTC.

This clonotype was seen at least ten times. The chain carries TRBV6-2 or TRBV6-3 and TRBJ1-1; D gene uncertain. CDR3 size: 15 residues. Germline values: CDR1 MNHEY, CDR2 SVGEGT. Trimming removed 5 bases from V and 8 bases from J, with 21 bases in between. As DNA, the CDR3 is TGTGCCAGCAGTACCCTAGGGAGACGGTGGGCAGAAGCTTTCTTT. This encodes CASSTLGRRWAEAFF.

This clonotype was counted many times. V gene TRBV11-1 combines with J gene TRBJ2-2; 8 bases are shared with TRBD1. The CDR3 covers 14 residues. Trimming removed 1 base from V and 5 bases from J; junction bases left unmatched: 0. CDR1 and CDR2 (germline): SGHAT, FQDESV (reference sequence). This CDR3 reads CASSLGTGTGELFF. The CDR3 coding sequence is TGTGCCAGCAGCTTAGGGACAGGGACCGGGGAGCTGTTTTTT.

This clonotype was recorded many times. The V gene is TRBV7-2, the J gene TRBJ2-3; 7 bases align to TRBD2. V trimming: 5 bases; J trimming: 3 bases; junction bases outside the gene matches: 8. Germline assignment: CDR1 SGHTA and CDR2 FQGNSA. CDR3 length equals 15 residues. CDR3 loop: CASSRGGGSTDTQYF. CDR3 DNA: TGTGCCAGCAGCCGCGGGGGTGGATCGACAGATACGCAGTATTTT. The full variable domain, in which reference TRBV7-2 and TRBJ2-3 provide the parts outside the CDR3, is GAGVSQSPSNKVTEKGKDVELRCDPISGHTALYWYRQSLGQGLEFLIYFQGNSAPDKSGLPSDRFSAERTGGSVSTLTIQRTQQEDSAVYLCASSRGGGSTDTQYFGPGTRLTVL.

This clonotype has at least ten counts. Mismatch with germline at one junction end may stem from a read error. The CDR3 nucleotides are TGTGCCAGCAGACTAGCGGGGGCCTACGAGCAGTACTTC. It translates to CASRLAGAYEQYF. The rearrangement uses TRBV5-1 and TRBJ2-7; 12 nucleotides agree with TRBD2. From germline, CDR1 is SGHRS and CDR2 YFSETQ. This CDR3 spans 13 amino acids.

This clonotype has ten or more counts. The chain employs TRBV27 and TRBJ2-7; 8 bases are a match to TRBD1. Germline loops: CDR1 MNHEY, CDR2 SMNVEV (reference sequence). The length of the CDR3 is 14 residues. The ends lost 3 bases at V and 2 bases at J; junction bases unmatched: 3. DNA for the CDR3: TGTGCCAGCAGTTTTTGGACAGGGACCTACGAGCAGTACTTC. Translation: CASSFWTGTYEQYF.

This clonotype was observed a few times. CDR3 residues: CASSEKQGAGANVLTF. CDR3 sequence (DNA): TGTGCCAGCAGTGAAAAACAAGGGGCTGGGGCCAACGTCCTGACTTTC. V gene TRBV6-1 combines with J gene TRBJ2-6, with D possibly being TRBD1 (5 bases). Per germline, CDR1 MNHNS and CDR2 SASEGT. Trimming removed 2 bases from V and 2 bases from J, with 10 bases in between. The CDR3 spans 16 residues.

Note on this clonotype: An end of the junction differs from the germline gene, which may be a read error. The chain carries TRBV6-1 and TRBJ2-4; 8 bases fit TRBD1. There are 18 residues in the CDR3. The V gene's germline CDR1 is MNHNS and CDR2 SASEGT. The CDR3 sequence is CAGSRRTGQGATKNIQYF. Here the CDR3 DNA reads TGTGCCGGCAGTAGACGGACAGGCCAGGGGGCTACCAAAAACATTCAGTACTTC.

The chain links TRBV20-1 to TRBJ2-3, with a possible D match to TRBD2 (5 bases). V was cut by 1 base and J by 5 bases, with 10 bases left in between. Per the germline V gene, CDR1 is DFQATT and CDR2 is SNEGSKA (reference sequence). The CDR3 sequence is 13 residues long. CDR3 amino acids: CSARAGGVDTQYF. The CDR3 DNA follows: TGCAGTGCTAGAGCCGGAGGTGTAGATACGCAGTATTTT.

This clonotype was seen many times. This rearrangement joins TRBV18 to TRBJ1-4; D perhaps matches TRBD1 (5 bases). V gave up 3 bases and J gave up 7 bases, with 18 bases separating them. Germline-derived CDR1 and CDR2 are KGHSH and LQKENI. The CDR3 contains 16 residues. The CDR3 DNA reads TGTGCCAGCTCACCCTCACGGGTCAGGGCGAGTGAAAAACTGTTTTTT. Its protein product is CASSPSRVRASEKLFF.

The chain has TRBV4-1 and TRBJ1-5; 7 bases map to TRBD1. Germline V gene data show CDR1 as MGHRA and CDR2 as YSYEKL. J lost 0 bases, V lost 1 base, and 6 bases had no gene match. This CDR3 contains 17 residues. CDR3 sequence (DNA): TGCGCCAGCAGCCAAGCTACAGGGGTGGTTAGCAATCAGCCCCAGCATTTT. This encodes CASSQATGVVSNQPQHF.